Below are 30 T cell receptor beta chains sequenced from a single sample in a study of CD8 T cell repertoires and HIV-1 epitope variants. Measured with immunoSEQ multiplex PCR; TCRdb has only the in-frame clones, and not every one. The sample has under 6,000 clones; approximately 61% are singletons. These TCRs' antigens remain unknown. Sequencing used cultured CD8+ T cells derived from PBMCs. All receptors derive from a male donor with HIV.

This clone was counted between two and nine times. This chain connects TRBV7-2 to TRBJ2-1, with 8 bases fitting TRBD2. The germline gives CDR1 SGHTA, CDR2 FQGNSA. CDR3 size: 17 residues. Trimming removed 1 base from V and 6 bases from J; junction bases left unmatched: 11. The CDR3 is CASSLEPRTSWGNEQFF. CDR3 bases: TGTGCCAGCAGCTTAGAGCCCCGGACTAGCTGGGGCAATGAGCAGTTCTTC.

This chain connects TRBV28 to TRBJ2-1; 9 positions agree with TRBD2. The CDR3 runs to 15 residues. J lost 0 bases, V lost 10 bases, and 7 bases had no gene match. In germline, CDR1 is MDHEN, CDR2 SYDVKM. This CDR3 reads CATKREVSSYNEQFF. CDR3 coding DNA: TGTGCCACTAAGCGGGAGGTTAGCTCCTACAATGAGCAGTTCTTC.

The chain recombines TRBV27 with TRBJ2-2, with no clear D. Trimming removed 5 bases from V and 6 bases from J, with 10 bases in between. Germline CDR1 is MNHEY and CDR2 is SMNVEV (reference sequence). This CDR3 comprises 13 residues. Here the CDR3 reads CASSRQDPGELFF. The CDR3 region has the DNA TGTGCCAGCAGTAGGCAGGACCCCGGGGAGCTGTTTTTT.

The count of this clone is one. The rearrangement uses TRBV28 and TRBJ2-1; 15 bases fit TRBD2. This CDR3 spans 18 amino acids. Germline V CDR1 and CDR2: MDHEN, SYDVKM. V lost 6 bases and J lost 4; bases outside the gene matches: 10. CDR3: CASRRGLAGGIFYNEQFF. The CDR3 coding sequence is TGTGCCAGCAGAAGAGGACTAGCGGGAGGGATTTTTTACAATGAGCAGTTCTTC. Complete variable domain (other parts from reference TRBV28 and TRBJ2-1): DVKVTQSSRYLVKRTGEKVFLECVQDMDHENMFWYRQDPGLGLRLIYFSYDVKMKEKGDIPEGYSVSREKKERFSLILESASTNQTSMYLCASRRGLAGGIFYNEQFFGPGTRLTVL.

This sequence joins TRBV7-2 and TRBJ2-2; no firm D call. The germline V and J ends were trimmed by 1 base and 7 bases, with 13 bases remaining between them. Per the germline V gene, CDR1 is SGHTA and CDR2 is FQGNSA. CDR3 length: 15 amino acids. CDR3 amino acids: CASSLDRLAFGELFF. CDR3 nucleotide sequence: TGTGCCAGCAGCTTAGATCGGCTGGCCTTCGGGGAGCTGTTTTTT.

V gene TRBV6-6 combines with J gene TRBJ1-2; 8 bases map to TRBD1. From germline, CDR1 is MNHNY and CDR2 SVGAGI (reference sequence). V lost 0 bases and J lost 6; bases outside the gene matches: 9. This CDR3 has 16 residues. CDR3 nucleotides: TGTGCCAGCAGTTACTCCTTGCCAGGGGGCGCGGATGGCTACACCTTC. This translates into CASSYSLPGGADGYTF.

The rearrangement joins TRBV7-6 to TRBJ1-4; TRBD1 matches 7 bases. This CDR3 has 15 residues. Germline V gene sequence: CDR1 SGHVS, CDR2 FNYEAQ. V shed 5 bases, J shed 5 bases, and the junction held 8 bases outside the gene matches. The CDR3 sequence is CASSPRQGENEKLFF. In DNA form, the CDR3 reads TGTGCCAGCAGCCCTAGACAGGGCGAAAATGAAAAACTGTTTTTT.

This clone occurred once. The V and J genes are TRBV5-1 and TRBJ2-7, with 9 bases aligning to TRBD2. The trim removed 3 bases at V and 0 bases at J, leaving 13 bases unmatched. The CDR3 runs 18 residues. The V gene's germline CDR1 is SGHRS and CDR2 YFSETQ. In DNA, the CDR3 is TGCGCCAGCAGCTGGGGGATTGGTAGCGGGGGTTACTCCTACGAGCAGTACTTC. Protein product: CASSWGIGSGGYSYEQYF.

This clone was observed once. The chain uses TRBV19 and TRBJ2-1; 10 nucleotides match TRBD2. Germline CDR1 reads LNHDA; CDR2 reads SQIVND (reference sequence). The V segment lost 6 bases and the J segment 0 bases; nucleotides outside the gene matches: 5. The CDR3 totals 16 residues. In DNA, the CDR3 is TGTGCCAGTAGGGCTAGCGGGAGTAGCTCCTACAATGAGCAGTTCTTC. Its translation: CASRASGSSSYNEQFF. Full variable domain (missing parts from reference TRBV19 and TRBJ2-1): DGGITQSPKYLFRKEGQNVTLSCEQNLNHDAMYWYRQDPGQGLRLIYYSQIVNDFQKGDIAEGYSVSREKKESFPLTVTSAQKNPTAFYLCASRASGSSSYNEQFFGPGTRLTVL.

The chain couples TRBV6-5 to TRBJ2-1; TRBD2 matches at 12 bases. The CDR3 runs to 16 residues. Germline V CDR1 and CDR2: MNHEY, SVGAGI. Trimming at V came to 0 bases and at J to 7 bases, leaving 4 bases not matched to a gene. The CDR3 DNA reads TGTGCCAGCAGTTACTCGACGACTAGCGGGGGTAATGAGCAGTTCTTC. Translating it yields CASSYSTTSGGNEQFF.

The chain uses TRBV28 and TRBJ2-7; D call uncertain. This CDR3 is built from 13 residues. V lost 1 base to trimming and J lost 0 bases, with 4 bases between them. Germline V gene data show CDR1 as MDHEN and CDR2 as SYDVKM. CDR3 coding DNA: TGTGCCAGCAGTTTATACGGCTCCTACGAGCAGTACTTC. As protein: CASSLYGSYEQYF. Full variable domain (remainder filled in from reference TRBV28 and TRBJ2-7): DVKVTQSSRYLVKRTGEKVFLECVQDMDHENMFWYRQDPGLGLRLIYFSYDVKMKEKGDIPEGYSVSREKKERFSLILESASTNQTSMYLCASSLYGSYEQYFGPGTRLTVT.

CDR3 nucleotides: TGTGCCAGCAGCGACCCAGGACAGGGGTCCTACGAGCAGTACTTC. Protein sequence: CASSDPGQGSYEQYF. The rearrangement links TRBV7-9 to TRBJ2-7, with 9 bases lining up with TRBD1. V shed 5 bases, J shed 1 base, and the junction held 6 bases outside the gene matches. The CDR3 has 15 residues. Germline CDR1 and CDR2: SEHNR and FQNEAQ (reference sequence).

This clone occurred a few times. The rearrangement links TRBV7-6 to TRBJ2-1, with 10 bases lining up with TRBD2. Germline V gene lookup returns CDR1 SGHVS and CDR2 FNYEAQ. This CDR3 has 16 residues. Trimming took 1 base from V and 8 from J; bases not matched to a gene: 8. For the CDR3, the DNA is TGTGCCAGCAGCTTAGGGGGTAGCGGGGGGAAGGATGAGCAGTTCTTC. Its protein is CASSLGGSGGKDEQFF.

This clone was picked up a small number of times. J is TRBJ2-1 and V is TRBV28; D tentatively fits TRBD1 or TRBD2 (5 bases each). CDR3 length: 13 amino acids. The V and J ends lost 5 bases and 6 bases respectively, with 11 bases between them. CDR1 MDHEN and CDR2 SYDVKM come from the germline V gene. CDR3 region: CASSGDRLNEQFF. CDR3 DNA sequence: TGTGCCAGCAGTGGGGACCGACTCAATGAGCAGTTCTTC.

The V gene is TRBV7-8, the J gene TRBJ1-2, with D uncertain. The germline V gene encodes CDR1 SGHVS and CDR2 FQNEAQ. CDR3 length equals 17 residues. With 4 bases removed from V and 7 bases from J, the gap between germline ends came to 25 bases. The CDR3 coding sequence is TGTGCCAGCAGCTCAAACCGGGCCCTAGGGTTCGATAGTGGCTACACCTTC. Protein: CASSSNRALGFDSGYTF.

The chain employs TRBV5-1 and TRBJ2-7, with TRBD2 identical over 7 bases. The CDR3 sequence is 16 residues long. Germline CDR1 and CDR2: SGHRS and YFSETQ. The V segment lost 1 base and the J segment 2 bases; nucleotides outside the gene matches: 9. For the CDR3, the DNA is TGCGCCAGCAGCTTGAACAACCAGCGGGACGCCTACGAGCAGTACTTC. Encoded protein: CASSLNNQRDAYEQYF.

V and J are TRBV5-4 and TRBJ2-1; D may be TRBD2 (6 bases). This CDR3 has 14 residues. V lost 0 bases, J lost 6 bases, and 10 bases lay in between. CDR1 and CDR2 (germline): SGHNT, YYREEE (reference sequence). The CDR3 DNA reads as TGTGCCAGCAGCTTGGCTGCGGGATTCAATGAGCAGTTCTTC. Its translation is CASSLAAGFNEQFF.

The rearrangement joins TRBV19 to TRBJ1-2, with 9 bases identical to TRBD1. J gave up 4 bases and V 9 bases, and 18 bases lay outside the gene matches. The germline V gene encodes CDR1 LNHDA and CDR2 SQIVND (reference sequence). This CDR3 is 17 amino acids long. CDR3 amino acids: CARRTGASNNLLYGYTF. For the CDR3, the DNA is TGTGCCAGGCGGACAGGGGCGTCGAATAACCTACTCTATGGCTACACCTTC. Together with reference TRBV19 and TRBJ1-2, the CDR3 gives the full variable domain: DGGITQSPKYLFRKEGQNVTLSCEQNLNHDAMYWYRQDPGQGLRLIYYSQIVNDFQKGDIAEGYSVSREKKESFPLTVTSAQKNPTAFYLCARRTGASNNLLYGYTFGSGTRLTVV.

By sample share, this clone is medium-sized. At the DNA level, this CDR3 is encoded by other sequences in the same sample as well. V usage is TRBV10-3 and J usage is TRBJ1-1; D is uncertain. V gave up 2 bases and J gave up 5 bases, with 6 bases separating them. The V gene's germline CDR1 is ENHRY and CDR2 SYGVKD. The CDR3 spans 12 residues. CDR3: CAISEGDTEAFF. DNA of the CDR3: TGTGCCATCAGTGAGGGGGATACTGAAGCTTTCTTT.

The V gene is TRBV4-3, the J gene TRBJ2-7; TRBD1 agrees at 10 bases. This CDR3 has 14 residues. Germline V gene data show CDR1 as LGHNA and CDR2 as YSLEER. J was trimmed by 5 bases and V by 4 bases; bases with no gene match: 5. CDR3 in DNA: TGCGCCAGCAGCCCAAAAGGACAGGGGGACGAGCAGTACTTC. As protein: CASSPKGQGDEQYF.

This chain connects TRBV28 to TRBJ2-3; a possible D gene is TRBD1 (5 bases). The CDR3 is 14 amino acids. The germline V and J ends were trimmed by 2 bases and 1 base, with 7 bases remaining between them. The germline V gene encodes CDR1 MDHEN and CDR2 SYDVKM. This CDR3 is CASSLGARTDTQYF. In nucleotides, the CDR3 is TGTGCCAGCAGTTTAGGGGCCCGCACAGATACGCAGTATTTT.

This clone was detected once. The V and J genes are TRBV11-2 and TRBJ2-1, with TRBD1 matching 7 bases. V gave up 3 bases and J gave up 4 bases; unmatched junction bases: 0. The CDR3 consists of 13 residues. Germline CDR1 reads SGHAT; CDR2 reads FQNNGV. The CDR3 DNA is TGTGCCAGCAGCTTGGGACAGTACAATGAGCAGTTCTTC. This gives the protein CASSLGQYNEQFF.

The genes are TRBV6-1 and TRBJ2-6; D call uncertain. Trimming took off 5 bases at V and 2 bases at J, with 10 bases between the two ends. The CDR3 totals 15 residues. CDR1 and CDR2 (germline): MNHNS, SASEGT. CDR3 sequence: CASSPGFTGANVLTF. The CDR3 bases are TGTGCCAGCAGTCCCGGGTTCACTGGGGCCAACGTCCTGACTTTC.

This chain connects TRBV10-2 to TRBJ2-3; D tentatively reads TRBD1 or TRBD2 (5 bases each). Germline CDR1 and CDR2: WSHSY and SAAADI. V lost 3 bases and J 2 bases, leaving 9 bases between the germline ends. The CDR3 covers 14 residues. The CDR3 coding sequence is TGCGCCAGCAGTGATTTAGGGACCACAGATACGCAGTATTTT. Protein: CASSDLGTTDTQYF.

The rearrangement uses TRBV28 and TRBJ2-3; 8 bases map to TRBD1. V lost 6 bases and J lost 5; bases outside the gene matches: 4. Per germline, CDR1 MDHEN and CDR2 SYDVKM. The CDR3 runs 13 residues. The CDR3 nucleotides are TGTGCCAGCAGCCTGACAGGGGTAGATACGCAGTATTTT. Its protein is CASSLTGVDTQYF.

This clone was counted a single time. This chain uses TRBV5-8 with TRBJ2-5; 16 nucleotides agree with TRBD2. Unmatched junction bases numbered 4, after V lost 4 bases and J lost 4 bases. The germline V gene has CDR1 SGHTS and CDR2 YDEGEE. This CDR3 is 16 amino acids long. CDR3 sequence: CASSGGTSGRGETQYF. The CDR3 DNA sequence: TGTGCCAGCAGCGGCGGGACTAGCGGGAGGGGAGAGACCCAGTACTTC.

V and J are TRBV4-1 and TRBJ2-3; the D gene is possibly TRBD1 (6 bases). Trimming took 1 base from V and 5 from J, leaving 10 bases between them. The CDR3 spans 14 residues. Per germline, CDR1 MGHRA and CDR2 YSYEKL. CDR3 sequence: CASSQATGLDTQYF. CDR3 nucleotides: TGCGCCAGCAGCCAAGCTACAGGGTTAGATACGCAGTATTTT.

The J gene is TRBJ1-5, the V gene TRBV28, with a weak D call TRBD1 (5 bases). Deletions cut 6 bases from V and 0 bases from J, with 9 bases between. CDR3 length: 14 amino acids. Germline values: CDR1 MDHEN, CDR2 SYDVKM. The CDR3 DNA reads TGTGCCAGCAGAGCAACAGGTAGCAATCAGCCCCAGCATTTT. It is translated as CASRATGSNQPQHF.

This chain connects TRBV5-1 to TRBJ2-7, with 9 bases lining up with TRBD2. The CDR3 sequence is 15 residues long. Trimming removed 0 bases from V and 5 bases from J; junction bases left unmatched: 6. Germline V gene data show CDR1 as SGHRS and CDR2 as YFSETQ. CDR3 loop: CASSLEAGGLHEQYF. Here the CDR3 DNA reads TGCGCCAGCAGCTTGGAAGCGGGAGGTCTCCACGAGCAGTACTTC.

This CDR3 is CASSQVDEQFF. For the CDR3, the DNA is TGCGCCAGCAGCCAAGTGGATGAGCAGTTCTTC. V is TRBV4-1 and J is TRBJ2-1, with D hard to call. The germline V gene encodes CDR1 MGHRA and CDR2 YSYEKL. The CDR3 runs 11 residues. Trimming removed 1 base from V and 8 bases from J, with 3 bases in between.